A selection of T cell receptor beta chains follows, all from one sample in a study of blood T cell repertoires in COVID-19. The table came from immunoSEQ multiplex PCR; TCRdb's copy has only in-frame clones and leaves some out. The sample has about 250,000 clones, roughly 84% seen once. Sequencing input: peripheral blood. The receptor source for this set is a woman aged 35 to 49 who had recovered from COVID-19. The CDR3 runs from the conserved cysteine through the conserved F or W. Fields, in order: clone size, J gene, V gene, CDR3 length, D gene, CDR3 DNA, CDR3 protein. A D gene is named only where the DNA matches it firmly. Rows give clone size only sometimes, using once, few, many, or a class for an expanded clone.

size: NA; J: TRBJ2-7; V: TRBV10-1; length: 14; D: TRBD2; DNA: TGCGCCAGCAGTGAGGGGAATAGCGGGGACGAGCAGTACTTC; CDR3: CASSEGNSGDEQYF
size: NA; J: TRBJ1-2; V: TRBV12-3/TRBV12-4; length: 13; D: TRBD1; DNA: TGTGCCAGCAGACCCGGGACAGTCGGTGGCTACACCTTC; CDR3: CASRPGTVGGYTF
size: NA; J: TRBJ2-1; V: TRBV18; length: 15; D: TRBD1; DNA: TGTGCCAGCTCACCGGGACAGGGGGCTAGGAATGAGCAGTTCTTC; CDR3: CASSPGQGARNEQFF
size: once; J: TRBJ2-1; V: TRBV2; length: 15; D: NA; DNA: TGTGCCAGCAGTGATCATCGGCAGGGCCTCAATGAGCAGTTCTTC; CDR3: CASSDHRQGLNEQFF
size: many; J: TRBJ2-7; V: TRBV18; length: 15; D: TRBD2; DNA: TGTGCCAGCTCGCCCACTAGCGGGGGGGCCCACGAGCAGTACTTC; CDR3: CASSPTSGGAHEQYF
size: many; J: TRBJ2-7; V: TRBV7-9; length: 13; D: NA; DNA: TGTGCCAGCAGCTCGGACGGGGGCTACGAGCAGTACTTC; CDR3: CASSSDGGYEQYF
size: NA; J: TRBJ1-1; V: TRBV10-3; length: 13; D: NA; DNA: TGTGCCATCAGTGGCGGGGGAAAAACTGAAGCTTTCTTT; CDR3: CAISGGGKTEAFF
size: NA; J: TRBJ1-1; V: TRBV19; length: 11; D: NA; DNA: TGTGCCACTACAGCAAACACTGAAGCTTTCTTT; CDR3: CATTANTEAFF
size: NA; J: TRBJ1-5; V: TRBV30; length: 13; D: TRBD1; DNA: TGTGCCTGGAGCTCACAGGGGTATCAGCCCCAGCATTTT; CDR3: CAWSSQGYQPQHF
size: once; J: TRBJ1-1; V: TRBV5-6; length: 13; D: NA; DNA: TGTGCCAGCAGCTTGGGCAGGAACACTGAAGCTTTCTTT; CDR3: CASSLGRNTEAFF
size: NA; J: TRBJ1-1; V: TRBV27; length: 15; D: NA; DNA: TGTGCCAGCAGTTTCGCCCGGGGTGCTGGCACTGAAGCTTTCTTT; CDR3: CASSFARGAGTEAFF
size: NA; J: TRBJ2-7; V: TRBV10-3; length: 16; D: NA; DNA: TGTGCCATCAGTGAGTACGACCCTCCCGCAGGGCGGGAGCAGTACTTC; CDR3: CAISEYDPPAGREQYF
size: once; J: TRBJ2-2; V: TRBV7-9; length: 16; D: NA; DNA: TGTGCCAGCAGCTTAGGTTGGGGGCTGGACACCGGGGAGCTGTTTTTT; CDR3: CASSLGWGLDTGELFF
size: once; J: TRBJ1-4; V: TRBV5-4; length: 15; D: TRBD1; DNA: TGTGCCAGCAGCGTGACGGGACAGGCCCATGAAAAACTGTTTTTT; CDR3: CASSVTGQAHEKLFF
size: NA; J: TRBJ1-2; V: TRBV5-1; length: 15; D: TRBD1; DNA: TGCGCCAGCAGCGGGACCGGGACAGGGACTGGTGGCTACACCTTC; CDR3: CASSGTGTGTGGYTF
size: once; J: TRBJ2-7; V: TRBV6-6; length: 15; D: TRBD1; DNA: TGTGCCAGCAGTTTTACCGGGACAGGGGGCAGCGAGCAGTACTTC; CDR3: CASSFTGTGGSEQYF
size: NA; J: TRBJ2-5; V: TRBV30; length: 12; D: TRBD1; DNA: TGTGCCTGGGAAACAGGGGGGGAGACCCAGTACTTC; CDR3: CAWETGGETQYF
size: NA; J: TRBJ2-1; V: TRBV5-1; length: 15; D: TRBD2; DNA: TGCGCCAGCAGCTTGGGAGCGGGGGGGTTCGATGAGCAGTTCTTC; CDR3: CASSLGAGGFDEQFF
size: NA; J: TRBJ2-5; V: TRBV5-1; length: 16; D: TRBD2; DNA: TGCGCCAGCAGCTTGGATCCGGCTAGCGGGGGGGAGACCCAGTACTTC; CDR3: CASSLDPASGGETQYF
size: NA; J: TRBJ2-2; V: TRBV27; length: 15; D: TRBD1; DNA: TGTGCCAGCAGTCCCGGGACAGGGATTTCCGGGGAGCTGTTTTTT; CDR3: CASSPGTGISGELFF
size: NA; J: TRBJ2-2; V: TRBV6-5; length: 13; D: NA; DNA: TGTGCCAGCAGCACAGGGTTGCGCGGGGAGCTGTTTTTT; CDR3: CASSTGLRGELFF
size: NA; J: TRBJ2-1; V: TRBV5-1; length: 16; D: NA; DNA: TGCGCCAGCAGCTCCGGGGAGCGATCCCTCTACAATGAGCAGTTCTTC; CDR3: CASSSGERSLYNEQFF
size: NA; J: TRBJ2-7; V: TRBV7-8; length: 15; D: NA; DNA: TGTGCCAGCAGCTTAGGACAGAATCCAAACTACGAGCAGTACTTC; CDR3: CASSLGQNPNYEQYF
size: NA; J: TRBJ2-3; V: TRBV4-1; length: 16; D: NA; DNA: TGCGCCAGCAGCCAATTTTTACTAGCCCCCACAGATACGCAGTATTTT; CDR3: CASSQFLLAPTDTQYF
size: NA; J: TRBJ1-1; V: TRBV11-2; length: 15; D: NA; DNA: TGTGCCAGCAGCTTAACAGCAGGGATGAACACTGAAGCTTTCTTT; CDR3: CASSLTAGMNTEAFF
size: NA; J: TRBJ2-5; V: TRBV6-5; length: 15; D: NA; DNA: TGTGCCAGCAGGAGGGGGGGCGTACAATACGGAACCCAGTACTTC; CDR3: CASRRGGVQYGTQYF
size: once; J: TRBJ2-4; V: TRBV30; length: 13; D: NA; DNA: TGTGCCTGGGCGGGGTTAGCCAAAAACATTCAGTACTTC; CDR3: CAWAGLAKNIQYF
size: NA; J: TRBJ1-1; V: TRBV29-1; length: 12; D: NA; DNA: TGCAGCGTCCAGAAGGCGGGGACTGAAGCTTTCTTT; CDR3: CSVQKAGTEAFF
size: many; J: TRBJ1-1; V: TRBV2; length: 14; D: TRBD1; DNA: TGTGCCAGCAGGAGGGACAGGGGGGACACTGAAGCTTTCTTT; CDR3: CASRRDRGDTEAFF
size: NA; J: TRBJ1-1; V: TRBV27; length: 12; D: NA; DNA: TGTGCCAGCAGTCTGAGGGCAGGTGAAGCTTTCTTT; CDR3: CASSLRAGEAFF
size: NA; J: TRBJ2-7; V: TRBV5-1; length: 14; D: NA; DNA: TGCGCCAGCAGCTTGAGTCAGGGATACCGCGAGCAGTACTTC; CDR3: CASSLSQGYREQYF
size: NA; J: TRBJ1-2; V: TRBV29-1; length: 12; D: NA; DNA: TGCAGCGTTGAAACCGGGGTTTATGGCTACACCTTC; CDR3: CSVETGVYGYTF
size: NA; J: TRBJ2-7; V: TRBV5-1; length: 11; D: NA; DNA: TGCGCCAGCAGCACTGACTACGAGCAGTACTTC; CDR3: CASSTDYEQYF
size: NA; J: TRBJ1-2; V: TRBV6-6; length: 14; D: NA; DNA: TGTGCCAGCACCCCTCGAAACAGCTGGTATGGCTACACCTTC; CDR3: CASTPRNSWYGYTF
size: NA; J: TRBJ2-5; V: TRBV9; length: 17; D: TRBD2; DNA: TGTGCCAGCAGCGTAGTTGAAGGTAGCGGGGTTCAAGAGACCCAGTACTTC; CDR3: CASSVVEGSGVQETQYF
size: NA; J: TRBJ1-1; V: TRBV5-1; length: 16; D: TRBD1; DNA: TGCGCCAGCAGCTTGGGACAGGGGGGAATGAACACTGAAGCTTTCTTT; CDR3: CASSLGQGGMNTEAFF
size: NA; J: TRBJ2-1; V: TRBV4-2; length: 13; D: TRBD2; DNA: TGTGCCAGCAGCCAAGCTCGCGGGGGGGATTGGTTCTTC; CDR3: CASSQARGGDWFF
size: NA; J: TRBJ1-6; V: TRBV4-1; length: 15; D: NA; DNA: TGCGCCAGCAGCCAATTACAGGTTAGGAATTCACCCCTCCACTTT; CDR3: CASSQLQVRNSPLHF
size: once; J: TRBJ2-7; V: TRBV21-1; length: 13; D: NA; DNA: TGTGCCAGCAGCAAAGACAGAGCCTACGAGCAGTACTTC; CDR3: CASSKDRAYEQYF
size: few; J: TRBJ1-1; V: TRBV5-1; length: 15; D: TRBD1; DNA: TGCGCCAGCAGCTTGAGACAGGGTCTGAACACTGAAGCTTTCTTT; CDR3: CASSLRQGLNTEAFF
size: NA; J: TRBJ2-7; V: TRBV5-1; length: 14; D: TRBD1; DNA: TGCGCCAGCAGCTTGGAAGGGACAGGCTACGAGCAGTACTTC; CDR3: CASSLEGTGYEQYF
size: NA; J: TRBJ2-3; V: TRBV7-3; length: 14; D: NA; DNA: TGTGCCAGCAGCTTAATGGGCAGCACAGATACGCAGTATTTT; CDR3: CASSLMGSTDTQYF
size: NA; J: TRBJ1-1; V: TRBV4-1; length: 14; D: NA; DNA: TGCGCCAGCAGCCAAAGACAGCAGCCCACTGAAGCTTTCTTT; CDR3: CASSQRQQPTEAFF
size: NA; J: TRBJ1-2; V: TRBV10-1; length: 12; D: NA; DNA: TGCGCCAGCAGTGACCGGGACTATGGCTACACCTTC; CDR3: CASSDRDYGYTF
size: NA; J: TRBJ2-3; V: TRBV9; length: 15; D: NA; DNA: TGTGCCAGCAGCGTAGTCGGGGATGGCACAGATACGCAGTATTTT; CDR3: CASSVVGDGTDTQYF
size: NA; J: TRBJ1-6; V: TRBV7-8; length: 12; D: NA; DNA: TGTGCCAGCAGCCTAGGAAGCCCACCCCTCCACTTT; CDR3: CASSLGSPPLHF
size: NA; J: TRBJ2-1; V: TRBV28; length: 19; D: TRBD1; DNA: TGTGCCAGCAGTCCATATGTAAGGGGGCGCGGAAGGTCCTACAATGAGCAGTTCTTC; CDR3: CASSPYVRGRGRSYNEQFF
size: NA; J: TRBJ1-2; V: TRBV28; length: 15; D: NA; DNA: TGTGCCAGCAGTTTAAGGCCCGGGGGGAACTATGGCTACACCTTC; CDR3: CASSLRPGGNYGYTF
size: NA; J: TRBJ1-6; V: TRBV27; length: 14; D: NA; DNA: TGTGCCAGCAGTCCTGGACTCACCGGCTCACCCCTCCACTTT; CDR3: CASSPGLTGSPLHF
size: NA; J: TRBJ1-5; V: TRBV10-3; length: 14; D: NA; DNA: TGTGCCACCGCGAGGGAGGGAGGGCGACAGCCCCAGCATTTT; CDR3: CATAREGGRQPQHF
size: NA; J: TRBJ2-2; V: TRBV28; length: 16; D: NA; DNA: TGTGCCAGCAGCACGAGGGGGGGAGGATTCACCGGGGAGCTGTTTTTT; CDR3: CASSTRGGGFTGELFF
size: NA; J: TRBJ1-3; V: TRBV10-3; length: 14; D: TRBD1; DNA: TGTGCCATCAGTGGCGACAGGGAGGGAAACACCATATATTTT; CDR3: CAISGDREGNTIYF